Presented here are 22 T cell receptor beta chains from one specimen sequenced in a study of post-analysis software for immune sequencing data (dated by TCRdb to about 2015). Results the study describes overall, beyond this receptor: Patients showed significantly higher frequencies than controls for a handful of TRBV segments, among them TRBV5-6, TRBV5-1 and TRBV20-1.

The library was produced with PCR. Reads for this sample came from an Illumina HiSeq 2500. To reduce PCR and sequencing biases, unique molecular identifiers were incorporated into the TCR beta cDNA libraries. The public reads were quality trimmed at Q25 with fastp and then assembled into clones with MiXCR by TCRdb, keeping productive beta chains. Rows with a matching CDR3 protein are joined into one entry that keeps the most common DNA and genes. A total of around 700,000 distinct CDR3 sequences appear in this sample, approximately 60% of them only once. 11% of the sample lies in the top ten. Their cognate antigens are unknown. The specimen was blood. These receptors were taken from a girl aged 2-10 years with multiple sclerosis.

The chain combines TRBV6-2 or TRBV6-3 with TRBJ2-1, with 8 bases fitting TRBD2. The CDR3 has 16 amino acids. V lost 3 bases and J lost 5; bases outside the gene matches: 9. Germline V gene sequence: CDR1 MNHEY, CDR2 SVGEGT. CDR3 in amino acids: CASSYNLRGAHNEQFF. CDR3 DNA: TGTGCCAGCAGTTATAATTTGCGGGGGGCCCACAATGAGCAGTTCTTC.

V usage is TRBV27 and J usage is TRBJ2-5; 10 nucleotides line up with TRBD2. The end of the DNA is better explained by TRBJ2-7, so the J call may be wrong. Germline V gives CDR1 MNHEY, CDR2 SMNVEV (reference sequence). The CDR3 consists of 15 residues. The CDR3 coding sequence is TGTGCCAGCAGTTCCTCCGGGACTAGCGTCTACGAGCAGTACTTC. This codes for CASSSSGTSVYEQYF.

The genes are TRBV4-1 and TRBJ2-1, with D possibly TRBD1 on 6 matching bases. V was cut by 8 bases and J by 9 bases, with 20 bases left in between. The CDR3 contains 14 residues. Germline-derived CDR1 and CDR2 are MGHRA and YSYEKL. The CDR3 reads CASGDRSWIGEQFF. The CDR3 DNA reads as TGCGCCAGCGGCGACAGGAGTTGGATTGGTGAGCAGTTCTTC.

This CDR3 reads CASGVTSGREYEQFF. As DNA, the CDR3 is TGTGCCAGCGGAGTGACTAGCGGGAGGGAATATGAGCAGTTCTTC. The chain has TRBV5-5 and TRBJ2-1, with TRBD2 matching 14 bases. This CDR3 region has 15 residues. Unmatched junction bases numbered 8, after V lost 7 bases and J lost 8 bases. Germline CDR1 is SGHKS and CDR2 is YYEKEE (reference sequence). Complete variable domain (other parts from reference TRBV5-5 and TRBJ2-1): DAGVTQSPTHLIKTRGQQVTLRCSPISGHKSVSWYQQVLGQGPQFIFQYYEKEERGRGNFPDRFSARQFPNYSSELNVNALLLGDSALYLCASGVTSGREYEQFFGPGTRLTVL.

The chain is built from TRBV11-2 and TRBJ2-2; 14 positions match TRBD2. This CDR3 is 19 amino acids long. The junction had 9 bases not matched to a gene; V was cut back by 5 bases and J by 1 base. Germline V gene sequence: CDR1 SGHAT, CDR2 FQNNGV. CDR3 in amino acids: CASSPRGLAGARNTGELFF. The CDR3 DNA sequence: TGTGCCAGCAGCCCCAGGGGACTAGCGGGGGCCAGGAACACCGGGGAGCTGTTTTTT.

The V and J genes are TRBV20-1 and TRBJ2-7, with D possibly being TRBD1 or TRBD2 (5 bases each). This CDR3 region has 16 residues. The V end was cut by 0 bases, the J end by 7 bases, with 22 bases between. Per germline, CDR1 DFQATT and CDR2 SNEGSKA (reference sequence). The CDR3 sequence: CSARDRNAWDRGEQYF. In DNA, the CDR3 is TGCAGTGCTAGAGACCGGAACGCCTGGGACCGAGGGGAGCAGTACTTC.

This rearrangement joins TRBV7-3 to TRBJ2-7; 8 bases map to TRBD2. V trimming: 2 bases; J trimming: 3 bases; junction bases outside the gene matches: 6. Germline V gene lookup returns CDR1 SGHTA and CDR2 FQGTGA. This CDR3 contains 15 residues. In nucleotides, the CDR3 is TGTGCCAGCAGCTTAGACGGGACTAGGGGCTACGAGCAGTACTTC. Its translation is CASSLDGTRGYEQYF.

The chain couples TRBV7-2 to TRBJ2-7; a weak D match, TRBD2 (5 bases). TRBJ2-4 matches the DNA end more closely, so the J call is doubtful. Germline-derived CDR1 and CDR2 are SGHTA and FQGNSA. This CDR3 region has 14 residues. This CDR3 is CASSSPSLGNIQYF. The DNA of the CDR3 is TGTGCCAGCAGCTCCCCCTCACTAGGAAACATTCAGTACTTC.

The DNA of the CDR3 is TGCGCCAGCAGCCGGGACGGTGGCGGAGGCTATGGCTACACCTTC. This codes for CASSRDGGGGYGYTF. This chain links TRBV5-1 with TRBJ1-2; weak D call: TRBD1 (5 bases). The CDR3 spans 15 residues. The germline CDR1 and CDR2 sequences are SGHRS and YFSETQ. Trimming removed 4 bases at V and 4 bases at J, with 17 bases between.

Regarding this clonotype: The junction differs from germline at one of its ends, possibly a read error. The J gene is TRBJ1-2, the V gene TRBV5-6, with 7 bases lining up with TRBD1. The CDR3 spans 16 residues. Germline V gene sequence: CDR1 SGHDT, CDR2 YYEEEE. CDR3 sequence: CASRPRDSRPSYDYTF. CDR3 DNA sequence: TGTGCCAGCAGACCGAGGGACAGCCGCCCGAGCTATGACTACACCTTC.

This clonotype appeared a single time. This chain connects TRBV3-1 to TRBJ2-1, with 12 bases that match TRBD2. The CDR3 extends over 16 amino acids. Trimming at V came to 3 bases and at J to 8 bases, leaving 8 bases not matched to a gene. The V gene's germline CDR1 is LGHDT and CDR2 YNNKEL (reference sequence). CDR3 sequence reads: CASSQATSGSIYEQFF. In DNA form, the CDR3 reads TGTGCCAGCAGCCAGGCGACTAGCGGGAGTATCTATGAGCAGTTCTTC.

V and J are TRBV7-2 and TRBJ1-2, with D possibly TRBD1 on 5 matching bases. CDR3 length: 16 residues. The ends were cut back, 5 bases at V and 6 bases at J, with 22 bases in the middle. The germline gives CDR1 SGHTA, CDR2 FQGNSA. The CDR3 region has the DNA TGTGCCAGCAGCCAGACCCCAGGGAGGTACGACAATGGCTACACCTTC. Its translation: CASSQTPGRYDNGYTF.

This clonotype was detected a few times. The rearrangement uses TRBV3-1 and TRBJ2-1, with 9 nucleotides matching TRBD2. From germline, CDR1 is LGHDT and CDR2 YNNKEL (reference sequence). The CDR3 contains 16 residues. J gave up 7 bases and V 4 bases, and 11 bases lay outside the gene matches. The CDR3 loop reads CASSLGGSSGRNEQFF. In DNA, the CDR3 is TGTGCCAGCAGCCTGGGGGGGTCCAGCGGGAGGAATGAGCAGTTCTTC.

This clonotype showed up just a few times. This chain joins TRBV29-1 and TRBJ2-6; D gene ambiguous. Trimming removed 1 base at V and 0 bases at J, with 4 bases between. CDR1 is SQVTM, CDR2 ANQGSEA, per germline. The CDR3 is 14 amino acids. Here the CDR3 DNA reads TGCAGCGTTGAAGTCCCCTCTGGGGCCAACGTCCTGACTTTC. Encoded protein: CSVEVPSGANVLTF.

The chain has TRBV13 and TRBJ2-5, with D possibly being TRBD1 or TRBD2 (7 bases each). The closer fit of TRBJ2-7 to the DNA end suggests the J call may be wrong. The germline V gene encodes CDR1 PRHDT and CDR2 FYEKMQ (reference sequence). The CDR3 has 14 amino acids. The CDR3 loop is CASRSTGRGYEQYF. The CDR3 DNA reads as TGTGCCAGCAGGTCGACAGGGAGGGGCTACGAGCAGTACTTC.

This chain connects TRBV11-2 to TRBJ1-3; D is perhaps TRBD1 (5 bases). V dropped 3 bases and J dropped 4 bases, with 16 bases sitting between them. This CDR3 region has 16 residues. Looked up from germline, CDR1 is SGHAT and CDR2 is FQNNGV. Written as DNA, the CDR3 is TGTGCCAGCAGCTTGGGCACTCAGGGAAGAGGAAACACCATATATTTT. It is translated as CASSLGTQGRGNTIYF.

The chain uses TRBV20-1 and TRBJ2-5; D possibly corresponds to TRBD1 (6 bases). CDR3 length equals 13 residues. Trimming cost V 6 bases and J 5 bases, with 16 bases left between them. CDR1 and CDR2 from the germline V gene are DFQATT and SNEGSKA (reference sequence). The CDR3 DNA follows: TGCAGTGCGGGGGACATCTCTCCGGAGACCCAGTACTTC. Translation gives CSAGDISPETQYF.

This sequence joins TRBV24-1 and TRBJ2-3, with 10 bases identical to TRBD1. V lost 8 bases and J lost 6; bases outside the gene matches: 22. CDR3 size: 19 residues. The germline gives CDR1 KGHDR, CDR2 SFDVKD. The CDR3 nucleotides read TGTGCCACCACACCTTCCGGGACAGGGGCCTCTGATGGAATGGATACGCAGTATTTT. It translates to CATTPSGTGASDGMDTQYF.

This clonotype was seen a few times. The chain couples TRBV12-5 to TRBJ1-5; no reliable D call. V lost 6 bases to trimming and J lost 11 bases, with 14 bases between them. The CDR3 is 12 amino acids. CDR1 and CDR2 from the germline V gene are LGHNT and FRNRAP. The CDR3, as DNA: TGTGCTAGTGGCCTTGATAGCCTGACCCAGCATTTT. It codes for CASGLDSLTQHF.

The genes are TRBV28 and TRBJ1-1, with D uncertain. Trimming shortened V by 3 bases and J by 1 base, and 9 bases separated the two germline ends. The CDR3 spans 14 residues. The V gene's germline CDR1 is MDHEN and CDR2 SYDVKM. The DNA for the CDR3 is TGTGCCAGCAGTTTTAAAGGGAGGAACACTGAAGCTTTCTTT. This sequence encodes CASSFKGRNTEAFF.

This clonotype was seen only a few times. V usage is TRBV7-9 and J usage is TRBJ2-1; D might be TRBD2 (5 bases). Germline values: CDR1 SEHNR, CDR2 FQNEAQ (reference sequence). V was shortened by 11 bases and J by 4 bases, with 15 bases between the two germline ends. The CDR3 extends over 13 amino acids. The CDR3 DNA is TGTGCCGGTGGACGCGGACTTTACAATGAGCAGTTCTTC. Amino acids: CAGGRGLYNEQFF.

The CDR3 loop reads CASSQDQATHNEQFF. Written as DNA, the CDR3 is TGTGCCAGCAGCCAAGATCAGGCTACCCACAATGAGCAGTTCTTC. The chain combines TRBV4-2 with TRBJ2-1; the D is unclear. The V and J ends lost 0 bases and 5 bases respectively, with 11 bases between them. This CDR3 has 15 amino acids. Germline V gene lookup returns CDR1 LGHNA and CDR2 YNFKEQ.